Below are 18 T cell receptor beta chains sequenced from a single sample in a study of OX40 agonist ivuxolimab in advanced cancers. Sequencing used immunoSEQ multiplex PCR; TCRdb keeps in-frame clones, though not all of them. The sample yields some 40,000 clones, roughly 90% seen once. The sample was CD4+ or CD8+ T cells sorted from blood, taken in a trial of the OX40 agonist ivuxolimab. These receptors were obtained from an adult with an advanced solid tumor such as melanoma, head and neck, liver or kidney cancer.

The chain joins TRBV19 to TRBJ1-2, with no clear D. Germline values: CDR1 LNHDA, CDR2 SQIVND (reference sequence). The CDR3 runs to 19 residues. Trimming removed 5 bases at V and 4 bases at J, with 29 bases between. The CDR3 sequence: CASSSPVRTVEITIYGYTF. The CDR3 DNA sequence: TGTGCCAGTAGTTCCCCGGTCCGGACCGTCGAAATTACAATCTATGGCTACACCTTC.

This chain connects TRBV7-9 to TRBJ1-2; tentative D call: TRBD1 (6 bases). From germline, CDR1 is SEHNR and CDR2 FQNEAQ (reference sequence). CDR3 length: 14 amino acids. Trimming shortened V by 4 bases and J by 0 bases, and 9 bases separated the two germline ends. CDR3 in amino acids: CASSSRGPNYGYTF. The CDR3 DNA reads TGTGCCAGCAGCTCCAGGGGACCTAACTATGGCTACACCTTC.

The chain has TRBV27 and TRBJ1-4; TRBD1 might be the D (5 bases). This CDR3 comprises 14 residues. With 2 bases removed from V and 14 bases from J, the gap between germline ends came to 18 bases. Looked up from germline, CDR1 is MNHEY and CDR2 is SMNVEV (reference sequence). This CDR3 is CASSLRDGWGELFF. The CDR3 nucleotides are TGTGCCAGCAGTTTAAGGGACGGATGGGGAGAGCTGTTTTTT.

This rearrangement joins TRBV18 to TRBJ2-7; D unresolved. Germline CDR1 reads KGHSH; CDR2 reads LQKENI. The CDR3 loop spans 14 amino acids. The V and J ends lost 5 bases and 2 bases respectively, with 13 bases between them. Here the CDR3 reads CASSAAAGPYEQYF. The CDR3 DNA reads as TGTGCCAGCTCAGCGGCCGCAGGCCCCTACGAGCAGTACTTC.

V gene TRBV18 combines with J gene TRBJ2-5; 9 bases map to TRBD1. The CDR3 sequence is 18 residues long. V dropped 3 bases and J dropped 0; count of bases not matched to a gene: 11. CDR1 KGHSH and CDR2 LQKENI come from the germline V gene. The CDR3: CASSPGTTGGSNQETQYF. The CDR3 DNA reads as TGTGCCAGCTCACCGGGAACAACAGGGGGCTCAAACCAAGAGACCCAGTACTTC.

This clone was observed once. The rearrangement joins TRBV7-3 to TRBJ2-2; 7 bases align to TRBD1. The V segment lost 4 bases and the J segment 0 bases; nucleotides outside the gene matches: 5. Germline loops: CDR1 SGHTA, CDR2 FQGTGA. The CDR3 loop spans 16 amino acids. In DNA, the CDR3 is TGTGCCAGCAGCTACCTAGGGGGCGCGAACACCGGGGAGCTGTTTTTT. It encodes CASSYLGGANTGELFF.

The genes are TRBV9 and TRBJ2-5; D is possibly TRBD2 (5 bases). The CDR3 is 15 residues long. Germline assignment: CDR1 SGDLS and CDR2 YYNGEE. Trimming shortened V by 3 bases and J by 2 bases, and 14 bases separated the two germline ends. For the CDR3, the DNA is TGTGCCAGCAGCGCGCGACTGTCGGGGCAAGAGACCCAGTACTTC. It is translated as CASSARLSGQETQYF.

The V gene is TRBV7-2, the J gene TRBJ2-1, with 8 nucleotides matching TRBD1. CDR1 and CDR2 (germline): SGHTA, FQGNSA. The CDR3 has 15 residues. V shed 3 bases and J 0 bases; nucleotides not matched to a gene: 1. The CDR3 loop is CASSFDRGSYNEQFF. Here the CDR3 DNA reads TGTGCCAGCAGCTTTGACAGGGGCTCCTACAATGAGCAGTTCTTC.

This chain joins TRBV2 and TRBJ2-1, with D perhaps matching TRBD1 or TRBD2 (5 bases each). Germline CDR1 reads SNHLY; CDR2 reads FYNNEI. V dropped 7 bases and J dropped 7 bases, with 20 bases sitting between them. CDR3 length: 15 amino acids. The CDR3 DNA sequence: TGTGCCAGCATGAACCGGGACCTAAGTGTAAATGAGCAGTTCTTC. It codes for CASMNRDLSVNEQFF.

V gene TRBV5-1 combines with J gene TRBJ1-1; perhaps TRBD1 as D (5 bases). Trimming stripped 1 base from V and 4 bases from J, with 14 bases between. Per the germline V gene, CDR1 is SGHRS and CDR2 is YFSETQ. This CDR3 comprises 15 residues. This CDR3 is CASSLSAGTSTEAFF. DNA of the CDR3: TGCGCCAGCAGCTTGTCGGCAGGGACCTCCACTGAAGCTTTCTTT.

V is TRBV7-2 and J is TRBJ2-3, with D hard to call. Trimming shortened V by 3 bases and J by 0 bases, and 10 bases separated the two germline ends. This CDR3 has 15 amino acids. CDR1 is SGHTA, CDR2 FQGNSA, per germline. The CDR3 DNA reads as TGTGCCAGCAGCTTTACCCCCACTAGCACAGATACGCAGTATTTT. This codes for CASSFTPTSTDTQYF.

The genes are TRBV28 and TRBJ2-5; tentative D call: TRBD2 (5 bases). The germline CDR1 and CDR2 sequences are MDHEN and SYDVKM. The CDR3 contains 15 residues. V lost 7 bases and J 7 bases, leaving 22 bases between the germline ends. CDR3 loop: CASTSRSGTRWTQYF. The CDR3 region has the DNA TGTGCCAGCACTTCCCGTTCGGGTACTAGGTGGACCCAGTACTTC.

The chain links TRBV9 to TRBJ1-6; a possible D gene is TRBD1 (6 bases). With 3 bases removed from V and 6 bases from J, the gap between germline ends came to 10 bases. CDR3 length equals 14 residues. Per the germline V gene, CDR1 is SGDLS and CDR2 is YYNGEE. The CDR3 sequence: CASSDDRSNSPLHF. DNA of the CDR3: TGTGCCAGCAGCGACGACAGGAGTAATTCACCCCTCCACTTT. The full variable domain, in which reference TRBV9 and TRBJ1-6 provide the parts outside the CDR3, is DSGVTQTPKHLITATGQRVTLRCSPRSGDLSVYWYQQSLDQGLQFLIQYYNGEERAKGNILERFSAQQFPDLHSELNLSSLELGDSALYFCASSDDRSNSPLHFGNGTRLTVT.

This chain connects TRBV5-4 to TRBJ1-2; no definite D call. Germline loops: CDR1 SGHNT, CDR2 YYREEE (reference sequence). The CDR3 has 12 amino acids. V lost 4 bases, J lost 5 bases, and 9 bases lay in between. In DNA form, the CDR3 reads TGTGCCAGCAGCGAACAGAGTTATGGCTACACCTTC. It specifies CASSEQSYGYTF.

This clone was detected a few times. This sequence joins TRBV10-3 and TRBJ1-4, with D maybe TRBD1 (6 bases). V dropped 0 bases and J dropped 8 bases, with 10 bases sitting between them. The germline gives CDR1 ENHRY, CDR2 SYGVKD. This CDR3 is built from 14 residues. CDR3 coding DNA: TGTGCCATCAGTGAGTCAGGGGGAAACGAAAAACTGTTTTTT. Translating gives CAISESGGNEKLFF.

DNA of the CDR3: TGTGCCAGCAGCACATACAGGGCTCAGCCCCAGCATTTT. Amino acid sequence: CASSTYRAQPQHF. The rearrangement joins TRBV7-2 to TRBJ1-5, with a weak D call TRBD1 (6 bases). Trimming took off 5 bases at V and 6 bases at J, with 11 bases between the two ends. This CDR3 comprises 13 residues. Germline V CDR1 and CDR2: SGHTA, FQGNSA. Filled out from reference TRBV7-2 and TRBJ1-5, the complete variable domain reads GAGVSQSPSNKVTEKGKDVELRCDPISGHTALYWYRQSLGQGLEFLIYFQGNSAPDKSGLPSDRFSAERTGGSVSTLTIQRTQQEDSAVYLCASSTYRAQPQHFGDGTRLSIL.

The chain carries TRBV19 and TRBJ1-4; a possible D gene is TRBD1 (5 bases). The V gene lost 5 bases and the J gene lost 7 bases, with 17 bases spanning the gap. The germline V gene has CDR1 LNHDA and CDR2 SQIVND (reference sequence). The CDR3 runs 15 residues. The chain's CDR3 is CASSFSGSRGEKLFF. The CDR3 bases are TGTGCCAGTAGTTTCTCAGGGAGCCGGGGTGAAAAACTGTTTTTT.

CDR3 sequence: CATMRDSGGYGYTF. The CDR3 DNA reads TGTGCCACCATGCGGGACTCTGGGGGCTATGGCTACACCTTC. J is TRBJ1-2 and V is TRBV6-5, with a weak D call TRBD1 (5 bases). The V end was cut by 10 bases, the J end by 4 bases, with 19 bases between. CDR1 is MNHEY and CDR2 is SVGAGI in the germline V gene. CDR3 length equals 14 residues.